This TCR beta chain was profiled in a study of Ad26.COV2.S vaccination and SARS-CoV-2 variants. This CDR3 has 16 amino acids. Trimming pared 1 base from V and 8 bases from J, leaving 18 bases between. This clone was observed once. Measured with immunoSEQ multiplex PCR; TCRdb has only the in-frame clones, and not every one. The sample includes some 320,000 clones, around 83% seen only once; the top ten take 1.5% to 2.5%. Treatment described: roughly 18 received Ad26.COV2.S at low or high dose, single or two shots; about 5 received placebo; per-sample allocation not given. Sample collection was performed on day 63 after the first vaccine or placebo injection.

The rearrangement links TRBV23-1 to TRBJ2-1; D unclear. TRBV23-1 belongs to the ORF category, with a function that is uncertain. The source of this sequence is a person aged 18 to 65 who received the Ad26.COV2.S COVID-19 vaccine or a placebo. The input for sequencing was peripheral blood, taken in a trial of Ad26.COV2.S vaccine versus placebo. The CDR3 sequence: CASSQLETGVMDEQFF. The CDR3 DNA reads TGCGCCAGCAGTCAATTGGAGACGGGCGTAATGGATGAGCAGTTCTTC.